This T cell receptor beta chain stems from a study of OX40 agonist ivuxolimab in advanced cancers. Data came from immunoSEQ multiplex PCR; TCRdb stores just in-frame clones and leaves some out. This sample has more than 50,000 clones, with about 85% found just once. Peripheral blood came from all dose cohorts at three timepoints. Concerning this clone itself: Its target is unknown.

The study, taken as a whole, reports: Dose levels from 0.1 to 3.0 mg/kg saw CD4+ and CD8+ blood T cells expand clonally by week 6. Determination of antigen specificity was not performed for the expanded peripheral T cells.

Germline CDR1 MDHEN, CDR2 SYDVKM. Losses at the gene ends were 8 bases for V and 6 bases for J; bases not matched to a gene: 2. The CDR3 has 13 residues. This receptor was identified in an adult with an advanced solid tumor such as melanoma, head and neck, liver or kidney cancer. This chain joins TRBV28 and TRBJ2-1, with 12 bases fitting TRBD2. The specimen comprised CD4+ or CD8+ T cells sorted from blood, sampled in a trial of the OX40 agonist ivuxolimab. The CDR3 DNA reads TGTGCCAGCGGACTAGCGGGAAGCAATGAGCAGTTCTTC. This translates into CASGLAGSNEQFF.